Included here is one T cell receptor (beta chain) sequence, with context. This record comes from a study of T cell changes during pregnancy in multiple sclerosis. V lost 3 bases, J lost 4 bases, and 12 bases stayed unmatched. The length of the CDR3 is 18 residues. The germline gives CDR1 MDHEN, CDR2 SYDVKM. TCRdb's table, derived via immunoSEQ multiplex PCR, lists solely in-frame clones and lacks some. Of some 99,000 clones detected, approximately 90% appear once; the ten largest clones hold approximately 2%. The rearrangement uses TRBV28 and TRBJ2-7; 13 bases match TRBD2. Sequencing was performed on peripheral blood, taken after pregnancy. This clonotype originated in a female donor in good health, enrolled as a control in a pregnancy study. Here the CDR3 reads CASSFLTSGRAIGYEQYF. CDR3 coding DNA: TGTGCCAGCAGTTTCCTAACTAGCGGGAGGGCCATCGGTTACGAGCAGTACTTC.